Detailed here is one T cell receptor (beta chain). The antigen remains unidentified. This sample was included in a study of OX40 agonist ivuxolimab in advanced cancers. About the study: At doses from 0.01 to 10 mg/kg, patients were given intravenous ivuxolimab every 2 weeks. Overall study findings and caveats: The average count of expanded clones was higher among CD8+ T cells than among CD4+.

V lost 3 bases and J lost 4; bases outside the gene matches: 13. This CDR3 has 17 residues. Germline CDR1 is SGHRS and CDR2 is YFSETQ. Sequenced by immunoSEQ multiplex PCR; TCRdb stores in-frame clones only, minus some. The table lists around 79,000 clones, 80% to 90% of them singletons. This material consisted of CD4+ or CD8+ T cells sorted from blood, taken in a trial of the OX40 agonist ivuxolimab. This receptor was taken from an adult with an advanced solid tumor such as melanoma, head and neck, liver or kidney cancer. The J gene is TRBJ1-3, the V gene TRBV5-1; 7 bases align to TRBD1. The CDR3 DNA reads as TGCGCCAGCAGCTACTCCGCGACAGGGACGGTCGGAAACACCATATATTTT. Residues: CASSYSATGTVGNTIYF.